This is a list of T cell receptor beta chains from one sample in a study of cytomegalovirus exposure and HLA in healthy donors. Sequencing was performed with immunoSEQ multiplex PCR; in TCRdb, only in-frame clones are kept and a portion is missing. The sample has some 140,000 clones; around 63% are singletons. The sequencing sample was made of PBMCs. The receptors here all came from a human donor in good health. Both conserved end residues are part of each CDR3. A D gene is named only where the DNA matches it firmly. Clone size is shown for a subset of rows, as once, few, many or a class of expanded clone.

TRBD1	.	TRBV6-5	TRBJ1-5	CASIPDRVGQPQHF	TGTGCCAGCATCCCGGACAGGGTGGGACAGCCCCAGCATTTT
TRBD2	.	TRBV11-1	TRBJ2-7	CASSLGASGSRYEQYF	TGTGCCAGCAGCTTAGGAGCTAGCGGGAGTCGGTACGAGCAGTACTTC
.	.	TRBV2	TRBJ2-7	CASSVEAEQYF	TGTGCCAGCTCTGTGGAGGCCGAGCAGTACTTC
TRBD1	.	TRBV28	TRBJ2-1	CASSPTGTGVYNEQFF	TGTGCCAGCAGTCCGACGGGGACAGGGGTCTACAATGAGCAGTTCTTC
TRBD2	.	TRBV19	TRBJ2-5	CASSITPSGREVTQYF	TGTGCCAGTAGTATTACGCCTAGCGGGAGAGAGGTGACCCAGTACTTC
.	few	TRBV12-5	TRBJ2-7	CASGLEPTGSEQYF	TGTGCTAGTGGTTTGGAACCAACGGGTTCCGAGCAGTACTTC
.	.	TRBV9	TRBJ1-5	CASSNGQRPNQPQHF	TGTGCCAGCAGCAACGGACAGCGGCCCAATCAGCCCCAGCATTTT
TRBD2	.	TRBV2	TRBJ2-7	CASRGAGGTYEQYF	TGTGCCAGCAGGGGAGCGGGAGGCACCTACGAGCAGTACTTC
TRBD1	.	TRBV13	TRBJ2-7	CASSLGQGAYEQYF	TGTGCCAGCAGCTTGGGACAGGGGGCCTACGAGCAGTACTTC
.	.	TRBV7-8	TRBJ2-3	CASSLRLVKDTDTQYF	TGTGCCAGCAGCTTGAGACTAGTGAAGGACACAGATACGCAGTATTTT
TRBD1	.	TRBV6-1	TRBJ1-5	CASSAKGTDYNQPQHF	TGTGCCAGCAGTGCAAAGGGGACAGACTATAATCAGCCCCAGCATTTT
TRBD2	.	TRBV7-2	TRBJ2-3	CASSSDSGTDTQYF	TGTGCCAGCAGCTCCGATAGCGGGACAGATACGCAGTATTTT
TRBD2	.	TRBV4-3	TRBJ2-1	CASSPGTSGRASSYNEQFF	TGCGCCAGCAGCCCTGGGACTAGCGGGAGGGCGAGCTCCTACAATGAGCAGTTCTTC
TRBD2	.	TRBV30	TRBJ2-6	CAWRQGLADLSGANVLTF	TGTGCCTGGAGGCAGGGACTAGCGGACCTCTCTGGGGCCAACGTCCTGACTTTC
TRBD2	.	TRBV19	TRBJ2-2	CASSVLAGGTGELFF	TGTGCCAGTAGTGTTCTAGCGGGAGGGACCGGGGAGCTGTTTTTT
TRBD2	.	TRBV6-4	TRBJ2-7	CASKTSGSQSSSYEQYF	TGTGCCAGCAAGACTAGCGGGTCTCAATCGAGCTCCTACGAGCAGTACTTC
.	few	TRBV9	TRBJ2-2	CASSVARTANTGELFF	TGTGCCAGCAGCGTAGCTCGGACAGCGAACACCGGGGAGCTGTTTTTT
TRBD2	.	TRBV18	TRBJ2-1	CASSPPLAGTRGKETQFF	TGTGCCAGCTCACCACCCCTAGCGGGGACGAGGGGAAAAGAGACCCAGTTCTTC
.	.	TRBV15	TRBJ2-7	CATSKGGYEQCF	TGTGCCACCAGCAAAGGGGGTTACGAGCAGTGCTTC
.	.	TRBV6-4	TRBJ1-5	CASSEERNQPQHF	TGTGCCAGCAGTGAAGAGAGAAATCAGCCCCAGCATTTT
.	.	TRBV10-3	TRBJ1-3	CAISDVVGGTRNTIYF	TGTGCCATCAGTGATGTGGTGGGGGGAACAAGAAACACCATATATTTT
TRBD2	.	TRBV5-1	TRBJ2-3	CASSSRLAGDTQYF	TGCGCCAGCAGCTCGCGACTAGCAGGAGATACGCAGTATTTT
.	.	TRBV18	TRBJ2-5	CASSPQSGVRGSTQYF	TGTGCCAGCTCACCACAAAGCGGCGTAAGAGGCTCTACCCAGTACTTC
.	.	TRBV19	TRBJ2-3	CASNPGVALDTQYF	TGTGCCAGTAACCCTGGGGTAGCGCTAGATACGCAGTATTTT
TRBD2	.	TRBV19	TRBJ2-3	CASSEGLAGLGGHTQYF	TGTGCCAGTAGTGAGGGACTAGCGGGACTCGGGGGTCATACGCAGTATTTT
.	.	TRBV28	TRBJ1-1	CASSLGPGDTEAFF	TGTGCCAGCAGTCTGGGCCCCGGGGACACTGAAGCTTTCTTT
.	.	TRBV28	TRBJ1-5	CASSPGLPNQPQHF	TGTGCCAGCAGTCCGGGACTGCCCAATCAGCCCCAGCATTTT
TRBD1	few	TRBV9	TRBJ2-7	CASSVPQGADEQYF	TGTGCCAGCAGCGTCCCCCAGGGGGCCGACGAGCAGTACTTC
TRBD1	once	TRBV7-2	TRBJ2-5	CASSATDRAAQETQYF	TGTGCCAGCAGCGCGACGGACAGGGCCGCCCAAGAGACCCAGTACTTC
.	.	TRBV27	TRBJ1-4	CASSSLIVANEKLFF	TGTGCCAGCAGTTCGTTGATTGTAGCTAATGAAAAACTGTTTTTT
.	few	TRBV5-1	TRBJ1-1	CASSGPNTEAFF	TGCGCCAGCAGTGGGCCGAACACTGAAGCTTTCTTT
.	.	TRBV4-1	TRBJ1-1	CASSQDYGRGTEAFF	TGCGCCAGCAGCCAAGACTATGGCAGGGGAACTGAAGCTTTCTTT
.	.	TRBV28	TRBJ1-4	CASSTNRAGNEKLFF	TGTGCCAGCAGTACCAACAGGGCCGGTAATGAAAAACTGTTTTTT
.	.	TRBV14	TRBJ1-1	CASSPGGLTEAFF	TGTGCCAGCAGCCCGGGGGGCCTCACTGAAGCTTTCTTT
.	.	TRBV5-1	TRBJ2-5	CASSTQGGETQYF	TGCGCCAGCAGCACCCAGGGTGGAGAGACCCAGTACTTC
TRBD2	few	TRBV7-9	TRBJ2-1	CASSLQKGLAGDEQFF	TGTGCCAGCAGCCTACAAAAGGGACTAGCGGGAGATGAGCAGTTCTTC
.	few	TRBV15	TRBJ1-1	CATSKYTEAFF	TGTGCCACCAGCAAATATACTGAAGCTTTCTTT
.	few	TRBV6-1	TRBJ2-1	CASSAYNEQFF	TGTGCCAGCTCCGCCTACAATGAGCAGTTCTTC
.	.	TRBV6-5	TRBJ2-1	CASSYSAGAGDEQFF	TGTGCCAGCAGTTACTCCGCGGGGGCGGGGGATGAGCAGTTCTTC
TRBD2	.	TRBV7-3	TRBJ2-3	CASSFLAAGGRADTQYF	TGTGCCAGCAGCTTTCTGGCGGCGGGAGGGAGGGCAGATACGCAGTATTTT
.	once	TRBV10-3	TRBJ1-1	CAISETGKGAFF	TGTGCCATCAGTGAGACAGGGAAGGGAGCTTTCTTT
TRBD1	.	TRBV19	TRBJ2-2	CASSTNRGTGELFF	TGTGCCAGTAGTACCAACAGGGGCACCGGGGAGCTGTTTTTT
TRBD1	.	TRBV5-4	TRBJ1-1	CASSLVRGRVDTEAFF	TGTGCCAGCAGCTTGGTCAGGGGGCGAGTTGACACTGAAGCTTTCTTT
TRBD1	.	TRBV11-3	TRBJ2-7	CASSFRQGTYEQYF	TGTGCCAGCAGCTTTCGACAGGGAACCTACGAGCAGTACTTC
.	.	TRBV19	TRBJ2-7	CASRERASYEQYF	TGTGCCAGTAGGGAGCGGGCCTCCTACGAGCAGTACTTC
TRBD2	.	TRBV7-2	TRBJ2-7	CASSLGGLAGYEQYF	TGTGCCAGCAGCTTAGGGGGACTAGCGGGCTACGAGCAGTACTTC
.	.	TRBV11-2	TRBJ1-6	CASSYAGTRPNSPLHF	TGTGCCAGCAGCTACGCCGGGACAAGGCCAAATTCACCCCTCCACTTT
.	.	TRBV21-1	TRBJ1-5	CASSIGQPQHF	TGTGCCAGCAGCATTGGCCAGCCCCAGCATTTT
.	.	TRBV20-1	TRBJ1-1	CSVEGEAFF	TGCAGTGTCGAGGGTGAAGCTTTCTTT
.	.	TRBV6-6	TRBJ1-1	CASSYGPPTEAFF	TGTGCCAGCAGTTACGGGCCCCCAACTGAAGCTTTCTTT
.	.	TRBV6-6	TRBJ2-5	CASSYRGTKETQYF	TGTGCCAGCAGTTACCGGGGGACCAAAGAGACCCAGTACTTC
.	once	TRBV7-9	TRBJ1-2	CASSSGGHYGYTF	TGTGCCAGCAGCTCCGGCGGACACTACGGCTACACCTTC
TRBD1	.	TRBV7-9	TRBJ2-2	CASTPEVGQGFTGELFF	TGTGCCAGCACCCCTGAAGTGGGACAGGGGTTCACCGGGGAGCTGTTTTTT
TRBD2	.	TRBV6-5	TRBJ2-3	CASSYSGTRGDTQYF	TGTGCCAGCAGTTACTCGGGGACTAGAGGAGATACGCAGTATTTT
.	once	TRBV11-2	TRBJ1-5	CASSLGSNQPRHF	TGTGCCAGCAGCTTGGGTAGCAATCAGCCCCGGCATTTT
.	.	TRBV29-1	TRBJ2-3	CSADMTGGTDTQYF	TGCAGCGCCGACATGACGGGAGGCACAGATACGCAGTATTTT
.	.	TRBV4-1	TRBJ1-5	CASSSRQVGNQPQHF	TGCGCCAGCAGCAGCCGACAGGTGGGGAATCAGCCCCAGCATTTT
TRBD1	.	TRBV7-2	TRBJ2-7	CASSGTGRGVSYEQYF	TGTGCCAGCAGCGGGACAGGCAGAGGGGTCTCCTACGAGCAGTACTTC
TRBD1	.	TRBV28	TRBJ1-3	CASSGQGRRNTIYF	TGTGCCAGCAGTGGACAGGGTAGGAGGAACACCATATATTTT
.	few	TRBV9	TRBJ2-7	CASSGLLAPYEQYF	TGTGCCAGCAGCGGGTTACTAGCCCCCTACGAGCAGTACTTC